Shown below are 15 T cell receptor beta chains from a single sample sequenced in a study of blood T cell repertoires in COVID-19. Profiled with immunoSEQ multiplex PCR; TCRdb holds only in-frame clones, not every one. The sample has some 350,000 clones; over 80% are singletons. Material for sequencing was peripheral blood. Source of these receptors: a woman in her forties or fifties with COVID-19, enrolled during active disease.

The rearrangement links TRBV5-3 to TRBJ1-4; unclear D gene. TRBV5-3 is annotated as an ORF whose role is uncertain. Trimming stripped 0 bases from V and 0 bases from J, with 12 bases between. The CDR3 has 17 residues. The CDR3: CARSLEELSATNEKLFF. The CDR3 DNA follows: TGTGCCAGAAGCTTGGAGGAGCTTTCTGCAACTAATGAAAAACTGTTTTTT.

The gene calls are TRBV21-1 and TRBJ1-1. TRBV21-1 is shown as a pseudogene. This CDR3 spans 11 amino acids. The CDR3 is CASSKRREAFF. CDR3 in DNA: TGTGCCAGCAGCAAAAGGCGGGAAGCTTTCTTT.

The genes are TRBV4-2 and TRBJ2-3, with unresolved D. Germline V gives CDR1 LGHNA, CDR2 YNFKEQ. V was shortened by 0 bases and J by 0 bases, with 16 bases between the two germline ends. This CDR3 spans 18 amino acids. CDR3 DNA sequence: TGTGCCAGCAGCCAAGATGCCACTCGCGGAGAGAGCACAGATACGCAGTATTTT. Its translation: CASSQDATRGESTDTQYF.

V usage is TRBV5-4 and J usage is TRBJ1-5, with a tentative D call TRBD1 (5 bases). Germline assignment: CDR1 SGHNT and CDR2 YYREEE (reference sequence). Trimming removed 4 bases at V and 1 base at J, with 9 bases between. CDR3 length: 14 residues. The CDR3 DNA follows: TGTGCCAGCAGCCCGGGGGGAAGCAATCAGCCCCAGCATTTT. Translation: CASSPGGSNQPQHF.

The rearrangement links TRBV6-2 or TRBV6-3 to TRBJ1-3; D might be TRBD1 (5 bases). Germline V CDR1 and CDR2: MNHEY, SVGEGT. This CDR3 is built from 16 residues. With 2 bases removed from V and 4 bases from J, the gap between germline ends came to 15 bases. The CDR3: CASSYTRTLAGNTIYF. The CDR3 DNA is TGTGCCAGCAGTTACACAAGGACACTCGCCGGAAACACCATATATTTT.

This CDR3 is CASSLGAGRGNTEAFF. Written as DNA, the CDR3 is TGTGCCAGCAGCTTAGGGGCCGGCAGGGGGAACACTGAAGCTTTCTTT. This chain joins TRBV7-2 and TRBJ1-1; tentative D call: TRBD1 (6 bases). Per germline, CDR1 SGHTA and CDR2 FQGNSA. With 1 base removed from V and 1 base from J, the gap between germline ends came to 13 bases. The CDR3 is 16 amino acids.

This clone has a handful of counts. The chain combines TRBV4-1 with TRBJ2-7, with 8 bases identical to TRBD1. The CDR3 is made up of 15 amino acids. The trim removed 2 bases at V and 2 bases at J, leaving 5 bases unmatched. The V gene's germline CDR1 is MGHRA and CDR2 YSYEKL. The CDR3 sequence is CASSQTGTGTYEQYF. The DNA of the CDR3 is TGCGCCAGCAGCCAAACCGGGACAGGAACCTACGAGCAGTACTTC.

Only a few counts were recorded for this clone. The chain employs TRBV10-1 and TRBJ1-6; 9 bases fit TRBD1. V trimming: 0 bases; J trimming: 10 bases; junction bases outside the gene matches: 7. Germline V gene sequence: CDR1 WNHNN, CDR2 SYGVQD (reference sequence). This CDR3 comprises 16 residues. CDR3 nucleotide sequence: TGCGCCAGCAGTGAGTCAATCCCGGGACAGGGCTCACCCCTCCACTTT. Translated, it gives CASSESIPGQGSPLHF.

The CDR3 protein is CASSSRRQRRYGYTF. CDR3 in DNA: TGTGCCAGCAGTTCCCGGAGGCAGAGACGCTATGGCTACACCTTC. This chain joins TRBV6-5 and TRBJ1-2; D unresolved. From germline, CDR1 is MNHEY and CDR2 SVGAGI. CDR3 length: 15 amino acids. Trimming took off 4 bases at V and 4 bases at J, with 16 bases between the two ends.

The chain has TRBV7-9 and TRBJ2-3, with 8 positions matching TRBD2. There are 17 residues in the CDR3. The trim removed 5 bases at V and 2 bases at J, leaving 12 bases unmatched. Per germline, CDR1 SEHNR and CDR2 FQNEAQ (reference sequence). CDR3 coding DNA: TGTGCCAGCAGCCTAGGGGGGGCTAGCGGGCTCACAGATACGCAGTATTTT. Translating gives CASSLGGASGLTDTQYF.

The chain recombines TRBV27 with TRBJ2-7; TRBD2 is a possible D gene (5 bases). The length of the CDR3 is 16 residues. V dropped 4 bases and J dropped 3 bases, with 19 bases sitting between them. The germline gives CDR1 MNHEY, CDR2 SMNVEV (reference sequence). The CDR3, as DNA: TGTGCCAGCAGTTCCTCAGGAGGTTCCGGATACTACGAGCAGTACTTC. Translating it yields CASSSSGGSGYYEQYF.

The chain joins TRBV7-9 to TRBJ2-1, with D uncertain. Looked up from germline, CDR1 is SEHNR and CDR2 is FQNEAQ (reference sequence). Trimming removed 1 base from V and 8 bases from J, with 18 bases in between. The CDR3 length is 16 residues. Written as DNA, the CDR3 is TGTGCCAGCAGCTTAGGTACTAACCCGAACGGTGATGAGCAGTTCTTC. Translating gives CASSLGTNPNGDEQFF.

This rearrangement joins TRBV18 to TRBJ1-1; a possible D gene is TRBD1 (5 bases). Germline CDR1 and CDR2: KGHSH and LQKENI. Trimming removed 2 bases at V and 1 base at J, with 8 bases between. The CDR3 contains 14 residues. CDR3 DNA sequence: TGTGCCAGCTCACCATTGCAGGGGAACACTGAAGCTTTCTTT. This sequence encodes CASSPLQGNTEAFF.

CDR3 sequence (DNA): TGCGCCAGCAGACCTATACTAGCGAACAATGAGCAGTTCTTC. Protein sequence: CASRPILANNEQFF. V usage is TRBV5-1 and J usage is TRBJ2-1, with 7 bases that match TRBD2. The length of the CDR3 is 14 residues. Germline values: CDR1 SGHRS, CDR2 YFSETQ. Unmatched junction bases numbered 7, after V lost 5 bases and J lost 5 bases.

The J gene is TRBJ2-7, the V gene TRBV27; 10 bases are a match to TRBD2. Germline assignment: CDR1 MNHEY and CDR2 SMNVEV (reference sequence). The CDR3 runs 16 residues. With 0 bases clipped from V and 4 bases from J, the junction kept 6 bases outside the gene matches. In nucleotides, the CDR3 is TGTGCCAGCAGTTTATCGAGGACTAGCGGTCTATACGAGCAGTACTTC. Translating gives CASSLSRTSGLYEQYF.